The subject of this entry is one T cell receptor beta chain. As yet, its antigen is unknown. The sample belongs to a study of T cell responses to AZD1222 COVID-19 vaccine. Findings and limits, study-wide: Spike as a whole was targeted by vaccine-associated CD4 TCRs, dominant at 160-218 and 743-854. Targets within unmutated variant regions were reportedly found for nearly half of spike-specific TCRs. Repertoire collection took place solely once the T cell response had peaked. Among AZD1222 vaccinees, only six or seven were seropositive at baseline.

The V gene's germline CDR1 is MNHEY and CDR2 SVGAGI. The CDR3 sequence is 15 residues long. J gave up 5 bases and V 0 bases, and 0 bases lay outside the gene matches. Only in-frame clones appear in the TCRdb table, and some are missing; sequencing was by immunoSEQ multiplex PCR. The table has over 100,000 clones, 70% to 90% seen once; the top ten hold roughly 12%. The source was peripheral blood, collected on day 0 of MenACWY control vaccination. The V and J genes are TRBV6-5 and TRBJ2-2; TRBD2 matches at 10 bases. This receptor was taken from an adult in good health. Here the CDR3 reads CASSYSTSGTGELFF. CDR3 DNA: TGTGCCAGCAGTTACTCGACTAGCGGGACCGGGGAGCTGTTTTTT.